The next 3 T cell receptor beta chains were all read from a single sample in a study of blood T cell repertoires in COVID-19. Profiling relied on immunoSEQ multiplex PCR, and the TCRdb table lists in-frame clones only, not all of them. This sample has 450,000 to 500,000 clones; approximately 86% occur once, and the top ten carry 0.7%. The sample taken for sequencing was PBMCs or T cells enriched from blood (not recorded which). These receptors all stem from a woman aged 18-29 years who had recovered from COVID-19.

CDR3 loop: CASSPGVFEAFF. In nucleotides, the CDR3 is TGTGCCAGCAGCCCCGGGGTGTTTGAAGCTTTCTTT. The V call is TRBV7-8, the J call TRBJ1-1; the D is unclear. V lost 5 bases and J lost 7, with 11 bases in between. The CDR3 has 12 residues. CDR1 and CDR2 from the germline V gene are SGHVS and FQNEAQ. Full variable domain (rest looked up from reference TRBV7-8 and TRBJ1-1): GAGVSQSPRYKVAKRGQDVALRCDPISGHVSLFWYQQALGQGPEFLTYFQNEAQLDKSGLPSDRFFAERPEGSVSTLKIQRTQQEDSAVYLCASSPGVFEAFFGQGTRLTVV.

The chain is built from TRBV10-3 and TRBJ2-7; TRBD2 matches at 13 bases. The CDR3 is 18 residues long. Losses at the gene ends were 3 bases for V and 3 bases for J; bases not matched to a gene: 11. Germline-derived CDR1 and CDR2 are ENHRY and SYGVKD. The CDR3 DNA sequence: TGTGCCATCAGTGACCCACTGACCACTAGCGGGGGGGACTACGAGCAGTACTTC. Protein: CAISDPLTTSGGDYEQYF.

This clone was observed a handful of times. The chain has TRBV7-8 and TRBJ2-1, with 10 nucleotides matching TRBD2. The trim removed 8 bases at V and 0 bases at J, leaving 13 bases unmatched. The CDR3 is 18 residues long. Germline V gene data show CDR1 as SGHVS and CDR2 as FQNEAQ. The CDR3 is CASSPGLAGEISYNEQFF. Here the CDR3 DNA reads TGTGCCAGCTCCCCGGGGCTAGCGGGGGAGATCTCCTACAATGAGCAGTTCTTC.